This T cell receptor beta chain was captured in a study of shared clonotypes between healthy human individuals. Sequenced by immunoSEQ multiplex PCR; TCRdb stores in-frame clones only, minus some. The repertoire holds millions of clones, 85% to 95% seen once, with 0.35% to 0.45% in the top ten. V was cut by 3 bases and J by 2 bases, with 11 bases left in between. In germline, CDR1 is SGHTA, CDR2 FQGNSA. The CDR3 has 14 amino acids. The chain joins TRBV7-2 to TRBJ2-7, with D perhaps TRBD1 (6 bases). Material for sequencing was naive CD4+ T cells from PBMCs. Subset: CD45RA+ positively selected. This clonotype originated in a man aged 18-30 years in good health. Some clones in this sample may be carry-over from other donors' samples. CDR3 protein: CASSFGRQAYEQYF. The CDR3 DNA follows: TGTGCCAGCAGCTTTGGGCGACAGGCCTACGAGCAGTACTTC.